This T cell receptor (beta chain) is drawn from a study of blood T cell repertoires in COVID-19. Study context: COVID-19 samples, acute and convalescent, were from the United States, Italy and Spain. T cells, B-cell-depleted T cells, or PBMCs provided the cDNA or gDNA that served as material.

Per the original methods: Counts of nucleated cells, estimated from reference gene primer amplification, were obtained. The table came from immunoSEQ multiplex PCR; TCRdb's copy has only in-frame clones and leaves some out. V, J and clone size are taken as reported in that table, and D and trimming were inferred from the DNA itself. The data contain under 250,000 clones, approximately 87% of them singletons. In its sample, this clone was seen once. CDR1 and CDR2 from the germline V gene are SGHTA and FQGNSA. V was shortened by 4 bases and J by 2 bases, with 14 bases between the two germline ends. The CDR3 has 15 residues.

The chain joins TRBV7-2 to TRBJ1-1, with a weak D call TRBD1 (5 bases). The sample taken for sequencing was peripheral blood. This sequence originates from a woman in her 70s with active or convalescent COVID-19. The CDR3 DNA is TGTGCCAGCAGCTATGCCGGGACTGCAAACACTGAAGCTTTCTTT. Protein: CASSYAGTANTEAFF.